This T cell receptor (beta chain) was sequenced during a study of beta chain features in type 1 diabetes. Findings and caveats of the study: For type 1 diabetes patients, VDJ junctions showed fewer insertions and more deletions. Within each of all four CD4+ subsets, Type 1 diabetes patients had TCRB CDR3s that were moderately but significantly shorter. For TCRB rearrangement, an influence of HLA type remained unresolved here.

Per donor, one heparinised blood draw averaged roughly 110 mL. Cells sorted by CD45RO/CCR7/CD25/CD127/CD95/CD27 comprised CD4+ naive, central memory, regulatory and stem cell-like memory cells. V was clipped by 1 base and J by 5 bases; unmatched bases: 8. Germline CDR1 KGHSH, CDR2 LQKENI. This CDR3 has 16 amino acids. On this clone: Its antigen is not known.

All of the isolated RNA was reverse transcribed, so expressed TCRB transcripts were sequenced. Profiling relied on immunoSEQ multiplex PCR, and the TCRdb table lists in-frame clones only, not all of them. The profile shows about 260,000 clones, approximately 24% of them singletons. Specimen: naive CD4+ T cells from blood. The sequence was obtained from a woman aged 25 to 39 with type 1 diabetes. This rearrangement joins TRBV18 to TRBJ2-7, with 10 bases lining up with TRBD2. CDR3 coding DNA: TGTGCCAGCTCACCACGTTCTAGCGGGAGTACCCACGAGCAGTACTTC. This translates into CASSPRSSGSTHEQYF.